This T cell receptor (beta chain) emerged from a study of blood T cell repertoires in COVID-19 (dated by TCRdb to the early 2020s). Concerning the study at large: Collaborator samples came from the United States, Italy and Spain and covered acute and convalescent phases of COVID-19. The material from the prospective study consisted of cDNA or gDNA derived from T cells, B-cell-depleted T cells, or PBMCs. Deeply sampled blood TCRbeta repertoires from subjects exposed to, actively infected with, or recovered from COVID-19 were included in the dataset. A freely available public database, intended as a resource for researchers studying the immune response to SARS-CoV-2, is where the repertoires were released. The samples were drawn from the first 160 participants of the ongoing ImmuneRACE study and from over a thousand subjects provided by 6 global collaborators. A de-identified subject ID, COVID-19 status, age in years and sex were almost always included in the sample metadata. Where available, HLA class I and class II types were obtained from metadata supplied by the sample provider rather than from assay-based typing.

TCRbeta CDR3 regions were amplified from genomic DNA by means of the immunoSEQ Assay, a bias-controlled multiplex PCR. The paper's processing steps were these. The number of nucleated cells in each sample was estimated from the amplification of reference gene primers within the assay. Sequence reads were collapsed and filtered to measure the absolute abundance of every unique TCRbeta CDR3 rearrangement. For each sample, productive Simpson clonality was calculated as the square root of Simpson's diversity index across productive rearrangements. In its TCRdb copy, this immuneACCESS table keeps in-frame sequences only and misses some clones. Where compared with another copy, unresolved V genes explain less than half of these, and the others have no known cause. From that table come the V and J calls and clone size; the DNA was used to work out D and trimming. Within this sample are 190,000 or so clones, with 88% of them counted one time only. The biggest ten clones account for 3.5% to 5% of the sample.

The collaborating institutions used their own protocols to collect whole blood in K2EDTA tubes. Collaborator samples were shipped for TCRbeta analysis as frozen whole blood, isolated PBMCs, or DNA extracted from either sample type. Turning to this clone: It has no known antigen specificity. No quality values exist for individual bases; no much larger clone is one base distant.

General study outcomes and caveats: The amount of clinical and demographic metadata varied by source and participant and was provided uncurated.

V loses 1 base, J loses 9 bases, and the germline ends lie 4 bases apart. CDR1 and CDR2 were assigned from the germline V gene as MNHNS and SASEGT. The cysteine opens and the phenylalanine closes a CDR3 of 11 amino acids. CDR3 DNA is the only sequence kept; it has 33 bases, read in frame from the first base. This TCR was sampled from a woman aged 30 to 39 with acute or convalescent COVID-19. The receptor chain draws on TRBV6-1 and TRBJ2-1, with the D gene not clear enough to name. The source material was peripheral blood. The DNA sequence reads TGTGCCAGCAGTGAAGGCGCTGAGCAGTTCTTC. This yields the protein CASSEGAEQFF.